The TCR beta chain described here comes from a study of vaccination and CD4 T cells after COVID-19. About the research overall: A median of approximately 100 days (range 35 to 161) separated diagnosis from post-COVID sampling.

CD4+ T cells that had been cultured provided DNA sequenced with the Oncomine TCR Beta short-read assay. TCRdb re-called the PCR reads with MiXCR, one entry per CDR3 protein. This sample has fewer than 20,000 distinct CDR3 sequences, with roughly 50% found just once. With regard to this clonotype: Its antigen is currently unknown.

Germline assignment: CDR1 SGHTA and CDR2 FQGNSA. Between the trimmed V and J ends, which lost 2 bases and 6 bases, there was a span of 10 bases. The CDR3 runs to 13 residues. The treatment is: approximately 9-day PBMC culture with coronavirus spike peptide pools or control peptides (ViraFEST assay). The gene calls are TRBV7-2 and TRBJ1-1; D might be TRBD1 (5 bases). The sequence came from a human donor who had recovered from COVID-19. The sample comprised CD4+ T cells from blood, cultured in vitro. The CDR3 DNA reads as TGTGCCAGCAGCTTATCCCCGGGGGCTGAAGCTTTCTTT. Amino acids: CASSLSPGAEAFF.